The 9 T cell receptor beta chains in this list originate from one sample, sequenced in a study of CD8 T cells in Susac syndrome (dated by TCRdb to the late 2010s). The library was obtained by the immunoSEQ multiplex PCR assay. RNA was extracted using the RNeasy kit, and about 0.45 to 1 ug of the RNA was reverse transcribed with random hexamers. TCRdb applied fastp at Q25 and MiXCR to the public reads, then kept only in-frame beta chains. Entries are consolidated by CDR3 protein sequence, retaining the most common genes and DNA. This sample gives under 150,000 distinct CDR3 sequences in total; 95% of them show up just once. In total, the top ten clones hold 0.14% of the sample. Sequencing was carried out using CD4+ T cells from PBMCs. The receptors here all came from a human donor with Susac syndrome.

The rearrangement uses TRBV9 and TRBJ2-2; D remains ambiguous. Between the trimmed V and J ends, which lost 2 bases and 0 bases, there was a span of 8 bases. The V gene's germline CDR1 is SGDLS and CDR2 YYNGEE. This CDR3 has 15 residues. The CDR3 DNA sequence: TGTGCCAGCAGCGTGGCTGGCTCGAACACCGGGGAGCTGTTTTTT. Amino acid sequence: CASSVAGSNTGELFF.

V gene TRBV29-1 combines with J gene TRBJ1-2, with D perhaps TRBD1 (6 bases). V was pared by 4 bases and J by 4 bases, with 13 bases between. CDR3 length equals 13 residues. Germline assignment: CDR1 SQVTM and CDR2 ANQGSEA. The CDR3 DNA reads TGCAGCGTTGCAGGGGATTCGGTCTATGGCTACACCTTC. Its translation is CSVAGDSVYGYTF.

The chain has TRBV5-1 and TRBJ2-7, with no clear D. V lost 3 bases and J 3 bases, leaving 10 bases between the germline ends. The CDR3 totals 13 residues. CDR1 and CDR2 from the germline V gene are SGHRS and YFSETQ. The CDR3 is CASSSQNDYEQYF. CDR3 DNA: TGCGCCAGCAGCTCCCAGAACGACTACGAGCAGTACTTC.

This clonotype has a single count. The chain joins TRBV13 to TRBJ2-1; 16 bases are a match to TRBD2. This CDR3 region has 15 residues. V lost 5 bases and J lost 7; bases outside the gene matches: 2. Per the germline V gene, CDR1 is PRHDT and CDR2 is FYEKMQ (reference sequence). CDR3 nucleotides: TGTGCCAGCAGCGGGACTAGCGGGAGGGGTAATGAGCAGTTCTTC. This codes for CASSGTSGRGNEQFF.

The genes are TRBV20-1 and TRBJ2-7; the D gene is possibly TRBD1 (5 bases). Trimming left V 2 bases short and J 2 bases short, with 7 bases between. Germline V gives CDR1 DFQATT, CDR2 SNEGSKA (reference sequence). The CDR3 totals 12 residues. CDR3 nucleotides: TGCAGTGCTAGACAGGGCACCTACGAGCAGTACTTC. Encoded protein: CSARQGTYEQYF.

The chain employs TRBV4-1 and TRBJ1-1; no firm D call. V lost 0 bases and J 1 base, leaving 6 bases between the germline ends. Germline assignment: CDR1 MGHRA and CDR2 YSYEKL. The CDR3 totals 14 residues. CDR3 in DNA: TGCGCCAGCAGCCAAGAGACACGGAACACTGAAGCTTTCTTT. Translated, it gives CASSQETRNTEAFF.

The rearrangement uses TRBV20-1 and TRBJ2-1; D unclear. Germline V gene sequence: CDR1 DFQATT, CDR2 SNEGSKA (reference sequence). The CDR3 sequence is 14 residues long. The V gene lost 3 bases and the J gene lost 4 bases, with 13 bases spanning the gap. Written as DNA, the CDR3 is TGCAGTGCTAGCCCCCCGGTCGTATACAATGAGCAGTTCTTC. This encodes CSASPPVVYNEQFF.

The rearrangement joins TRBV12-3 or TRBV12-4 to TRBJ1-4; D remains ambiguous. This CDR3 spans 14 amino acids. V was trimmed by 6 bases and J by 4 bases, leaving 12 bases between them. The CDR3 DNA reads as TGTGCCAGCAGGTCCGGGTCTCGTAATGAAAAACTGTTTTTT. Protein: CASRSGSRNEKLFF.

This chain connects TRBV11-2 to TRBJ2-7; 10 bases fit TRBD1. This CDR3 has 22 residues. V was pared by 4 bases and J by 2 bases, with 26 bases of the junction left unmatched. Germline-derived CDR1 and CDR2 are SGHAT and FQNNGV. CDR3 sequence reads: CASSSGRTKSRDRGQPPYEQYF. CDR3 DNA sequence: TGTGCCAGCAGCTCCGGAAGAACCAAGTCCCGGGACAGGGGACAACCCCCCTACGAGCAGTACTTC.